The table lists the clone carrying this T cell receptor (beta chain) with many counts. The sample belongs to a study of immune characterization of retroperitoneal liposarcoma. TCRdb re-called the PCR reads through MiXCR, storing one row per CDR3 protein. The data contain roughly 10,000 distinct CDR3 sequences, around 30% of them seen just once; the ten biggest clones take up almost 8.5%. CDR3 length equals 15 residues. J lost 6 bases, V lost 5 bases, and 4 bases had no gene match. In germline, CDR1 is SGHAT, CDR2 FQDESV (reference sequence). Sequencing was carried out using tumor tissue. The source of this sequence is a male donor with retroperitoneal liposarcoma. The rearrangement joins TRBV11-1 to TRBJ2-1, with 13 positions matching TRBD2. The CDR3 DNA is TGTGCCAGCAGCACCGGGACTAGCGGGATCAATGAGCAGTTCTTC. Its protein is CASSTGTSGINEQFF.